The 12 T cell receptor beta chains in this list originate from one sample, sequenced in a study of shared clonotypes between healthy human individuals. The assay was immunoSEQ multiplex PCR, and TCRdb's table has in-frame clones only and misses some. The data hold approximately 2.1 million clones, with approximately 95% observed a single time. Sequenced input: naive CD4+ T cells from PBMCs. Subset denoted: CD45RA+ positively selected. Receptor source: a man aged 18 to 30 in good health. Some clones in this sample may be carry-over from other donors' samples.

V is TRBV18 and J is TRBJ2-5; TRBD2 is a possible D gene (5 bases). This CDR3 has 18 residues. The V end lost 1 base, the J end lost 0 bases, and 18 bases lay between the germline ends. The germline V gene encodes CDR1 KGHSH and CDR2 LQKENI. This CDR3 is CASSPQTKPTTNQETQYF. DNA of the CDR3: TGTGCCAGCTCACCACAGACCAAGCCGACTACCAACCAAGAGACCCAGTACTTC.

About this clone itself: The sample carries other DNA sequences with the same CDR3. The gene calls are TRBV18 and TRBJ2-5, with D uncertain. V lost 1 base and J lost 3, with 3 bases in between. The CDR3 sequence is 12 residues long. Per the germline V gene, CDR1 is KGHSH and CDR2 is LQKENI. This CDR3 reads CASSPQEETQYF. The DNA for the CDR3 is TGTGCCAGCTCACCACAGGAAGAGACCCAGTACTTC.

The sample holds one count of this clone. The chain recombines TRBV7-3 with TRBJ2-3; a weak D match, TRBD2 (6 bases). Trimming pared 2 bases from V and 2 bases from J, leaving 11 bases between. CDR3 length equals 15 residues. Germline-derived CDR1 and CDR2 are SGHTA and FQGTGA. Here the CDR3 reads CASSLSGSITDTQYF. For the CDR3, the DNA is TGTGCCAGCAGCTTATCCGGGAGCATCACAGATACGCAGTATTTT.

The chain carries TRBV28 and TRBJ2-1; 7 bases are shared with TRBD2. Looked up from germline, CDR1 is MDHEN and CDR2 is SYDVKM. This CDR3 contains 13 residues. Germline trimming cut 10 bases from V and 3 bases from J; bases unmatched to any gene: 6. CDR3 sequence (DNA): TGTGCCACTTGGAGCGGGAACTACAATGAGCAGTTCTTC. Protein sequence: CATWSGNYNEQFF.

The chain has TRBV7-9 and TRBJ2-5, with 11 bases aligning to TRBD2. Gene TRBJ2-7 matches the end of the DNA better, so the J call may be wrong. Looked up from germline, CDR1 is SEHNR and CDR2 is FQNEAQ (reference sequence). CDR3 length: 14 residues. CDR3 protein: CASSLTSGIYEQYF. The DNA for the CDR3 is TGTGCCAGCAGCTTGACTAGCGGGATCTACGAGCAGTACTTC.

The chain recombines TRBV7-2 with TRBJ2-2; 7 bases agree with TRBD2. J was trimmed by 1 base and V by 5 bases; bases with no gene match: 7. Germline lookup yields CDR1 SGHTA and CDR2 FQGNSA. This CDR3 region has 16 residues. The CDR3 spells CASSHLAVGNTGELFF. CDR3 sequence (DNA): TGTGCCAGCAGCCATCTAGCGGTAGGGAACACCGGGGAGCTGTTTTTT.

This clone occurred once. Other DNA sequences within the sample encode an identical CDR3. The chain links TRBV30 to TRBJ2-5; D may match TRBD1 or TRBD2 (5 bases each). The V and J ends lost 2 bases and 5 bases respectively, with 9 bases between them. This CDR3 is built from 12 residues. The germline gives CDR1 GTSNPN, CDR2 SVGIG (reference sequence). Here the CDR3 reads CAWSSWGETQYF. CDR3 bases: TGTGCCTGGAGTAGTTGGGGGGAGACCCAGTACTTC.

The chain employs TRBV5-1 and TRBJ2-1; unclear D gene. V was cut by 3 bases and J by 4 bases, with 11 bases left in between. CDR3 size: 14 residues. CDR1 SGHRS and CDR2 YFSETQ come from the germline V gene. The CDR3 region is CASSSNLLYNEQFF. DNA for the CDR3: TGCGCCAGCAGCTCGAACCTTTTATACAATGAGCAGTTCTTC.

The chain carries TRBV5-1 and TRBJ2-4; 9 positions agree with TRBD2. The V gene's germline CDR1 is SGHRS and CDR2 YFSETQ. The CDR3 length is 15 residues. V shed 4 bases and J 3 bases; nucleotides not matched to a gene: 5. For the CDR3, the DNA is TGCGCCAGCAGCCCGGGACTAGCCGGCAAAAACATTCAGTACTTC. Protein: CASSPGLAGKNIQYF.

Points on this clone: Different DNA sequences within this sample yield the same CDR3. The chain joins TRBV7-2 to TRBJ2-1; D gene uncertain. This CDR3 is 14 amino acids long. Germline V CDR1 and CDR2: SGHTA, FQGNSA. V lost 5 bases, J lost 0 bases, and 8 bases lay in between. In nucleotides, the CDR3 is TGTGCCAGCAGCCCGGTAAGCTCCTACAATGAGCAGTTCTTC. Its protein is CASSPVSSYNEQFF.

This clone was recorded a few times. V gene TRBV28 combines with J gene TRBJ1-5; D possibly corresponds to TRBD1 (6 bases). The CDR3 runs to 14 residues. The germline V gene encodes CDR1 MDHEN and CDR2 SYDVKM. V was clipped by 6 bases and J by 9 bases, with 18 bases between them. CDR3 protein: CASSNQGTNGPQHF. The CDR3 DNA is TGTGCCAGCAGCAACCAGGGGACAAACGGGCCCCAGCATTTT.

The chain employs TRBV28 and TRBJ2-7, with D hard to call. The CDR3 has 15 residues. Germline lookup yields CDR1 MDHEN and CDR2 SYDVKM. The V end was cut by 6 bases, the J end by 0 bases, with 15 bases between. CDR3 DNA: TGTGCCAGCAGACCCGAGTGGATGTTCTCCTACGAGCAGTACTTC. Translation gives CASRPEWMFSYEQYF.